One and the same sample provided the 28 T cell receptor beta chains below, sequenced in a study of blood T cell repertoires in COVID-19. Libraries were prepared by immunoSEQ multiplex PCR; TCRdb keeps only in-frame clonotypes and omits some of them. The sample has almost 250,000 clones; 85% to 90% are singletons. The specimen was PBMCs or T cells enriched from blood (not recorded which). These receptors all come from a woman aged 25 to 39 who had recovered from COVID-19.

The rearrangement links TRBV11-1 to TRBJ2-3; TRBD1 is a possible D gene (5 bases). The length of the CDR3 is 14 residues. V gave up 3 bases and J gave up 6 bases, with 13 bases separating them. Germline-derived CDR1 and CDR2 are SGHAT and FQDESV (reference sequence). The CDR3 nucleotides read TGTGCCAGCAGCTTCGTCTGGGGCTCGGATACGCAGTATTTT. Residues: CASSFVWGSDTQYF. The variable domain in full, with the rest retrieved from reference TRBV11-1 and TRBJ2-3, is EAEVAQSPRYKITEKSQAVAFWCDPISGHATLYWYRQILGQGPELLVQFQDESVVDDSQLPKDRFSAERLKGVDSTLKIQPAELGDSAMYLCASSFVWGSDTQYFGPGTRLTVL.

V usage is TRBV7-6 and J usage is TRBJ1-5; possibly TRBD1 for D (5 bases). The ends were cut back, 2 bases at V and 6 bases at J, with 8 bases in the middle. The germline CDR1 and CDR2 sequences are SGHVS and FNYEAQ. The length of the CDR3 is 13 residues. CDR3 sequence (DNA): TGTGCCAGCAGCTTAAGTACAGGTCAGCCCCAGCATTTT. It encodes CASSLSTGQPQHF.

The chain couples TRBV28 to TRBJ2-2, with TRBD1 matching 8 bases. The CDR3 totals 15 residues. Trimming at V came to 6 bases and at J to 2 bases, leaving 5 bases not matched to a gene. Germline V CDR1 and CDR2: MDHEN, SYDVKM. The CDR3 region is CASRWTGPNTGELFF. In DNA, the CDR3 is TGTGCCAGCAGGTGGACAGGGCCAAACACCGGGGAGCTGTTTTTT.

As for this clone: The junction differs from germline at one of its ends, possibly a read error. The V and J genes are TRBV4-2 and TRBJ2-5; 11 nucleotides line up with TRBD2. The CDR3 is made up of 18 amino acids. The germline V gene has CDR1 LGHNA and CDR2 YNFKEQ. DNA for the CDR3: TGTGCCAACAGCCAAGAATTATCGACTAGCGGGACCCAAGAGACCCAGTACTTC. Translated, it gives CANSQELSTSGTQETQYF.

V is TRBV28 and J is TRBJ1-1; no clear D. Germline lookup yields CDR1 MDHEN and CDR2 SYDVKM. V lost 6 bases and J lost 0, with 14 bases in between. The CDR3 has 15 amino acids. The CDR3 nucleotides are TGTGCCAGCAGGACTCCCGGTTTTCTGAACACTGAAGCTTTCTTT. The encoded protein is CASRTPGFLNTEAFF.

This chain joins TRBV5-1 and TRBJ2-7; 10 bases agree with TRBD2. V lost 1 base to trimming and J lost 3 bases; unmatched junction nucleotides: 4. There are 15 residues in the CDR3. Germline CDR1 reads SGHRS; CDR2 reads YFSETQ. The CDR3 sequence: CASSLTGTSDYEQYF. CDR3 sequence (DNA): TGCGCCAGCAGCTTGACCGGGACTAGCGACTACGAGCAGTACTTC.

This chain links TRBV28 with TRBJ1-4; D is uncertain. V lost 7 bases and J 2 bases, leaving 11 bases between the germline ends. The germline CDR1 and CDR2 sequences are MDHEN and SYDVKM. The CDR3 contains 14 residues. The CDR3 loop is CASKEGITNEKLFF. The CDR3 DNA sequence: TGTGCCAGCAAAGAGGGAATCACTAATGAAAAACTGTTTTTT.

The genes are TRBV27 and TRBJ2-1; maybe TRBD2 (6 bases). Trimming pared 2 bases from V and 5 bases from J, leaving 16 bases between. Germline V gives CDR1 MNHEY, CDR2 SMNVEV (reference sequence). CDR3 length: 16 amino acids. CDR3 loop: CASSLEGTRDHNEQFF. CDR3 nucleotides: TGTGCCAGCAGTTTAGAAGGTACGCGGGACCACAATGAGCAGTTCTTC.

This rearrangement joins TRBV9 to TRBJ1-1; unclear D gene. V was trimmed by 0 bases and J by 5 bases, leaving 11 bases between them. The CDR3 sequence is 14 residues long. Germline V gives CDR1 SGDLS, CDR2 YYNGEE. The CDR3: CASSVGHLLTEAFF. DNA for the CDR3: TGTGCCAGCAGCGTAGGACATCTTCTGACTGAAGCTTTCTTT. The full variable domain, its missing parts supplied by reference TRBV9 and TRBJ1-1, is DSGVTQTPKHLITATGQRVTLRCSPRSGDLSVYWYQQSLDQGLQFLIQYYNGEERAKGNILERFSAQQFPDLHSELNLSSLELGDSALYFCASSVGHLLTEAFFGQGTRLTVV.

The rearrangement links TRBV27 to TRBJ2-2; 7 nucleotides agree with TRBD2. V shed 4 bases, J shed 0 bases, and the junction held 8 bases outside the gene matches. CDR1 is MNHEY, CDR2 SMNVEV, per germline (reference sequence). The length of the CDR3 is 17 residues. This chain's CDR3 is CASSSLLADANTGELFF. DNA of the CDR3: TGTGCCAGCAGTTCCCTCCTAGCGGATGCGAACACCGGGGAGCTGTTTTTT.

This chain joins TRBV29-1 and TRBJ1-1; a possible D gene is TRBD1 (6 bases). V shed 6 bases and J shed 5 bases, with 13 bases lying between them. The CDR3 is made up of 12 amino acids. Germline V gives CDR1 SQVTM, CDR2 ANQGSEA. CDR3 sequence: CSVGSTGTEAFF. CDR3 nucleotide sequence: TGCAGCGTGGGATCTACAGGGACTGAAGCTTTCTTT. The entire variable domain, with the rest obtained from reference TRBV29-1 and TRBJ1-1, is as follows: SAVISQKPSRDICQRGTSLTIQCQVDSQVTMMFWYRQQPGQSLTLIATANQGSEATYESGFVIDKFPISRPNLTFSTLTVSNMSPEDSSIYLCSVGSTGTEAFFGQGTRLTVV.

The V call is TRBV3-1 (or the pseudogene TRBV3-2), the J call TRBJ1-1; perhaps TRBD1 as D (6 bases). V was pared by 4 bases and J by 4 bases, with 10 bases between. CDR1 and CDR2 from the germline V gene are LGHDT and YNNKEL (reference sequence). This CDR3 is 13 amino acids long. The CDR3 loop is CASSLQGGTEAFF. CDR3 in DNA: TGTGCCAGCAGCCTGCAAGGGGGCACTGAAGCTTTCTTT.

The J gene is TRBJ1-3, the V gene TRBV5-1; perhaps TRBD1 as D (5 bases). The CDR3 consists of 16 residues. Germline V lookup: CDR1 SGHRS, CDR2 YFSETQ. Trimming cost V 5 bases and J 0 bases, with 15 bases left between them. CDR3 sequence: CASSSGGSFSGNTIYF. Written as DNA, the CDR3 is TGCGCCAGCAGTTCCGGGGGTTCCTTCTCTGGAAACACCATATATTTT.

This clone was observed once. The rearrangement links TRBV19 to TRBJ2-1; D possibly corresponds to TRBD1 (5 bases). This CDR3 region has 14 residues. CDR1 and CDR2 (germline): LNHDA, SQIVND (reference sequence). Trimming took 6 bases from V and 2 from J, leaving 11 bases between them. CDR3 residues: CASRGHQTYNEQFF. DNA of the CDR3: TGTGCCAGTAGAGGACATCAGACCTACAATGAGCAGTTCTTC.

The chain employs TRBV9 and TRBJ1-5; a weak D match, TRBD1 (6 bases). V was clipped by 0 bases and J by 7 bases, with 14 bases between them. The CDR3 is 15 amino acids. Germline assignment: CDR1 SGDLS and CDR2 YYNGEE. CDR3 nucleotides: TGTGCCAGCAGCGTAGCGACAGGACCTGACCAGCCCCAGCATTTT. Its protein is CASSVATGPDQPQHF.

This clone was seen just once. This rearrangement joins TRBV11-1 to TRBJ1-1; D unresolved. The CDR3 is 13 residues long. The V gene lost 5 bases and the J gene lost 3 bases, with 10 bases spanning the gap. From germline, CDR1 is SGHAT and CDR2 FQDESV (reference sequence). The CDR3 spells CASSPSGDTEAFF. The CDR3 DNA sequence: TGTGCCAGCAGCCCAAGCGGGGACACTGAAGCTTTCTTT.

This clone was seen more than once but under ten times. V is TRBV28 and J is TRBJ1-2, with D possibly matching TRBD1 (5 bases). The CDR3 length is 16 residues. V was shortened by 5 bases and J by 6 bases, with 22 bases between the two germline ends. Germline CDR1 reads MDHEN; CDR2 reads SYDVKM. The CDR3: CASSLKPRVAVDGYTF. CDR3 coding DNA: TGTGCCAGCAGTCTAAAACCCAGGGTCGCGGTGGATGGCTACACCTTC.

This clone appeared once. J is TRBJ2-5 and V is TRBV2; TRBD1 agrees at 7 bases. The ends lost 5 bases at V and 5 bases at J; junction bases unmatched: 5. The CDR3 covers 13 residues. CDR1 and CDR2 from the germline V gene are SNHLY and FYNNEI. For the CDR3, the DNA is TGTGCCAGCAGTATACAGGGGTGGGAGACCCAGTACTTC. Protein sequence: CASSIQGWETQYF.

CDR3 DNA sequence: TGCAGTGCTGGGACAGGGGCCGGGCAGTACTTC. Its protein product is CSAGTGAGQYF. This sequence joins TRBV20-1 and TRBJ2-7; 10 nucleotides agree with TRBD1. The CDR3 extends over 11 amino acids. From germline, CDR1 is DFQATT and CDR2 SNEGSKA (reference sequence). V was clipped by 5 bases and J by 9 bases; unmatched bases: 4.

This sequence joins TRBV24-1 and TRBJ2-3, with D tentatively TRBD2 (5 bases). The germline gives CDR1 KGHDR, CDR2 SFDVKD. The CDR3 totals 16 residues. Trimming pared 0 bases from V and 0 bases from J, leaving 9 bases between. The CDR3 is CATSDLGRTSTDTQYF. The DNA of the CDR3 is TGTGCCACCAGTGATTTGGGCAGGACTAGCACAGATACGCAGTATTTT.

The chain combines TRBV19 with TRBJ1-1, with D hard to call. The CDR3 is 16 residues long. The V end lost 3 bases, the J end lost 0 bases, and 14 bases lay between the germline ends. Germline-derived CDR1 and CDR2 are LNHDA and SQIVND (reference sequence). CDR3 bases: TGTGCCAGTAGTATCACCCCCCAGGTATTGAACACTGAAGCTTTCTTT. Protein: CASSITPQVLNTEAFF.

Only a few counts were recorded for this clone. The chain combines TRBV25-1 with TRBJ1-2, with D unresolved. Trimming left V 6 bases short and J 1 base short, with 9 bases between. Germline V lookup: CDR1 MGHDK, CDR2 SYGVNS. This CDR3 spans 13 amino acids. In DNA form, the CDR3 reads TGTGCCAGCAGAAGCGAGTATAACTATGGCTACACCTTC. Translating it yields CASRSEYNYGYTF.

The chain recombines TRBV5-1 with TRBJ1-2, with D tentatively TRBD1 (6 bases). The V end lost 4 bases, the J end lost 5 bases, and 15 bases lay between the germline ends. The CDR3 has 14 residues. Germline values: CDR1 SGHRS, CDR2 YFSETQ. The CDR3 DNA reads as TGCGCCAGCAGCCTCGGCAGGGGTTGGTATGGCTACACCTTC. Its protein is CASSLGRGWYGYTF.

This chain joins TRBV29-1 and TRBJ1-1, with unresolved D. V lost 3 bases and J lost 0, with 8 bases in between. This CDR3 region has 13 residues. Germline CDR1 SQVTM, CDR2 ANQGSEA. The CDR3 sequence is CSVEGDLNTEAFF. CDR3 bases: TGCAGCGTTGAGGGAGACTTGAACACTGAAGCTTTCTTT.

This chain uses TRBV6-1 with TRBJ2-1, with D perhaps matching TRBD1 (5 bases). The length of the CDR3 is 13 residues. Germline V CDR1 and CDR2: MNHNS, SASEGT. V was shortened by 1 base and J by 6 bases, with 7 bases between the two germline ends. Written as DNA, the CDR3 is TGTGCCAGCAGTGAAGAAGGGGTCAATGAGCAGTTCTTC. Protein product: CASSEEGVNEQFF.

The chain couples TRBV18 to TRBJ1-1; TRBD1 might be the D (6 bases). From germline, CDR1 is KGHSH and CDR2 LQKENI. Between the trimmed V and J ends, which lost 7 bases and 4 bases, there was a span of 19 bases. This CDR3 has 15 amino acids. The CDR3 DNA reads TGTGCCAGCTTAGGACAGCTCGAACTGCGCACTGAAGCTTTCTTT. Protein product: CASLGQLELRTEAFF.

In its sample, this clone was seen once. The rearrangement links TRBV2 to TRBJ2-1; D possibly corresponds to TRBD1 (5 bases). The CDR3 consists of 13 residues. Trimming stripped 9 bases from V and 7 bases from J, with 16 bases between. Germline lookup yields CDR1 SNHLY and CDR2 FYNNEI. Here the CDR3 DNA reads TGTGCCAGAGGGGCAGGGTTGCAAAATGAGCAGTTCTTC. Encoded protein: CARGAGLQNEQFF.

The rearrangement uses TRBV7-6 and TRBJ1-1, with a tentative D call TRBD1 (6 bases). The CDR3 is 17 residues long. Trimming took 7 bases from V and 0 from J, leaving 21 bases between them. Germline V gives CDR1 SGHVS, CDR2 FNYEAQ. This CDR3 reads CASTSFGGAGVNTEAFF. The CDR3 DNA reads TGTGCCAGCACTTCTTTCGGGGGGGCAGGAGTGAACACTGAAGCTTTCTTT.